This TCR beta chain stems from a study of OX40 agonist ivuxolimab in advanced cancers. About the research overall: Partial responses were achieved by three patients: one hepatocellular carcinoma, two cutaneous melanoma.

A note on this clone: Its antigen is unidentified.

Study-wide points: CD4+ and CD8+ T cells in blood underwent clonal expansion by week 6 at 0.1 to 3.0 mg/kg. Those patients achieving a partial response at 0.1-3.0 mg/kg showed among the lowest clonal expansion.

Autoimmune disease history or systemic immunosuppression excluded patients. CDR1 MNHEY and CDR2 SMNVEV come from the germline V gene (reference sequence). CDR3 length equals 15 residues. Losses at the gene ends were 5 bases for V and 7 bases for J; bases not matched to a gene: 8. Only in-frame clones appear in the TCRdb table, and some are missing; sequencing was by immunoSEQ multiplex PCR. Of 70,000 or so clones in the sample, 90% were seen once. The origin of this receptor is an adult with an advanced solid tumor such as melanoma, head and neck, liver or kidney cancer. Material: CD4+ or CD8+ T cells sorted from blood, obtained in a trial of the OX40 agonist ivuxolimab. The chain joins TRBV27 to TRBJ2-1, with 10 bases identical to TRBD2. The CDR3 region is CASSPLAGLGNEQFF. The CDR3 DNA is TGTGCCAGCAGTCCACTAGCGGGACTTGGGAATGAGCAGTTCTTC.